What follows is one T cell receptor beta chain and its context. Its antigen is still unknown. Assay used: immunoSEQ multiplex PCR; TCRdb lists only in-frame clones, some missing. The sample shows roughly 15,000 clones, roughly 73% of them seen only once. CDR1 is SGDLS and CDR2 is YYNGEE in the germline V gene. There are 16 residues in the CDR3. Losses at the gene ends were 2 bases for V and 3 bases for J; bases not matched to a gene: 8. This record belongs to a study of somatic mutations in cytotoxic T cells in rheumatoid arthritis. Turning to the study itself: Patient blood (around 30 ml EDTA) was collected right after diagnosis, preceding any treatment.

Study-level points and caveats: About an eighth of the roughly 60 patients had a largest CD8+ clone above 20% of CD8+ cells. It was found that CD8+ T-cell clonality in rheumatoid arthritis patients did not differ significantly from that in age-matched healthy controls.

The sequence derives from an adult with rheumatoid arthritis. The chain uses TRBV9 and TRBJ2-3; 8 nucleotides match TRBD2. Input material: CD8+ T cells sorted from blood. Here the CDR3 DNA reads TGTGCCAGCAGCGTCGCCGGGGGGGCCGGGACAGATACGCAGTATTTT. Encoded protein: CASSVAGGAGTDTQYF.